The rows below give T cell receptor beta chains drawn from one sample of a study of technical replicates of blood from a handful of donors. Sequenced by immunoSEQ multiplex PCR; TCRdb stores in-frame clones only, minus some. In the table there are 75,000 to 95,000 clones, approximately 94% of which are singletons. Source material: T cells isolated from PBMCs. The receptor set was obtained from a human donor in good health. The CDR3 runs from the conserved cysteine through the conserved F or W. The D gene is left open where the match is weak. Size is omitted from some rows. Given values are once, few, many or a class for expanded clones.

size: -
length: 14
J: TRBJ2-1
D: TRBD2
V: TRBV28
DNA: TGTGCCAGCAATCCGGGACTAGGGTGGGGTGAGCAGTTCTTC
CDR3: CASNPGLGWGEQFF

size: -
length: 13
J: TRBJ2-7
D: -
V: TRBV7-3
DNA: TGTGCCAGCAGCGGGACTCCTGGTGCCGAGCAGTACTTC
CDR3: CASSGTPGAEQYF

size: -
length: 14
J: TRBJ2-5
D: -
V: TRBV28
DNA: TGTGCCAGCAGTTTATCGGGTTTTTCGGAGACCCAGTACTTC
CDR3: CASSLSGFSETQYF

size: -
length: 14
J: TRBJ2-2
D: -
V: TRBV5-1
DNA: TGCGCCAGCAGCCCCGGAGGCGGGGCCGGGGAGCTGTTTTTT
CDR3: CASSPGGGAGELFF

size: -
length: 14
J: TRBJ1-1
D: -
V: TRBV27
DNA: TGTGCCAGCAGTAGGTATGGAGGGAACACTGAAGCTTTCTTT
CDR3: CASSRYGGNTEAFF

size: -
length: 16
J: TRBJ2-7
D: TRBD1
V: TRBV5-1
DNA: TGCGCCAGCAGCGTCTTAGGTGCAGGGGGATACTACGAGCAGTACTTC
CDR3: CASSVLGAGGYYEQYF

size: -
length: 14
J: TRBJ1-2
D: TRBD1
V: TRBV4-1
DNA: TGCGCCAGCAGCCACCTACAGGGGGCGAACGGCTACACCTTC
CDR3: CASSHLQGANGYTF

size: -
length: 13
J: TRBJ1-1
D: -
V: TRBV30
DNA: TGTGCCTGGAGTGGACACCCGAACACTGAAGCTTTCTTT
CDR3: CAWSGHPNTEAFF

size: -
length: 16
J: TRBJ1-3
D: TRBD1
V: TRBV9
DNA: TGTGCCAGCAGCACGAGACAGGGTAGGGCGGGAAACACCATATATTTT
CDR3: CASSTRQGRAGNTIYF

size: -
length: 15
J: TRBJ1-3
D: -
V: TRBV5-5
DNA: TGTGCCAGCAGCTTCGGGATGGGCTTTGGAAACACCATATATTTT
CDR3: CASSFGMGFGNTIYF

size: -
length: 14
J: TRBJ1-2
D: TRBD1
V: TRBV6-1
DNA: TGTGCCAGCAGTGAAGGACAGGGAGGCTATGGCTACACCTTC
CDR3: CASSEGQGGYGYTF

size: -
length: 14
J: TRBJ1-2
D: TRBD1
V: TRBV11-1
DNA: TGTGCCAGCAGCTTAGGTGGACAGGGTTATGGCTACACCTTC
CDR3: CASSLGGQGYGYTF

size: once
length: 16
J: TRBJ1-1
D: -
V: TRBV6-1
DNA: TGTGCCAGCAGTGAAAGGGGTCTAGGGCTGTCGCTTGAAGCTTTCTTT
CDR3: CASSERGLGLSLEAFF

size: -
length: 17
J: TRBJ2-3
D: -
V: TRBV11-2
DNA: TGTGCCAGCAGCTTACTTCTAGGGGGTACGAGGACAGATACGCAGTATTTT
CDR3: CASSLLLGGTRTDTQYF

size: once
length: 17
J: TRBJ2-6
D: TRBD1
V: TRBV10-2
DNA: TGCGCCAGCAGCCGGACAGGGGGCATATCTGGGGCCAACGTCCTGACTTTC
CDR3: CASSRTGGISGANVLTF

size: -
length: 15
J: TRBJ2-7
D: -
V: TRBV11-2
DNA: TGTGCCAGCAGCTTAGATCAGGGGTCTTCCTACGAGCAGTACTTC
CDR3: CASSLDQGSSYEQYF

size: -
length: 17
J: TRBJ2-5
D: TRBD2
V: TRBV7-9
DNA: TGTGCCAGCAGCCCATCATTACTAGCGGGGGGGCCGGAGACCCAGTACTTC
CDR3: CASSPSLLAGGPETQYF

size: -
length: 15
J: TRBJ2-3
D: TRBD2
V: TRBV4-1
DNA: TGCGCCAGCAGCTTCGGGACTAGCGGCACAGATACGCAGTATTTT
CDR3: CASSFGTSGTDTQYF

size: once
length: 12
J: TRBJ1-4
D: -
V: TRBV19
DNA: TGTGCCACCTACGACTACGGTGAAAAACTGTTTTTT
CDR3: CATYDYGEKLFF